Shown below are 20 T cell receptor beta chains from a single sample sequenced in a study of blood T cells in healthy people across ages. Alongside a J-beta primer mix, a sample-barcoded 5' primer served in a second PCR lasting about 7 to 12 cycles. Using its own MiXCR run on the 5' RACE reads, TCRdb lists one record per CDR3 protein. Found here are about a million distinct CDR3 sequences, around two fifths of them singletons; the top ten hold roughly 13%. The material sequenced was blood. The receptor source for this set is a man younger than 30 in good health.

The chain combines TRBV4-1 with TRBJ1-2, with 7 bases aligning to TRBD1. CDR1 is MGHRA and CDR2 is YSYEKL in the germline V gene. This CDR3 is built from 19 residues. Losses at the gene ends were 4 bases for V and 0 bases for J; bases not matched to a gene: 17. As DNA, the CDR3 is TGCGCCAGCAGCCCGACCCGGACAGGTCCATACATAGCTAACTATGGCTACACCTTC. It encodes CASSPTRTGPYIANYGYTF.

This clonotype was recorded at least ten times. This chain joins TRBV29-1 and TRBJ2-1, with D uncertain. This CDR3 comprises 13 residues. V lost 3 bases to trimming and J lost 4 bases, with 10 bases between them. The germline CDR1 and CDR2 sequences are SQVTM and ANQGSEA. In DNA form, the CDR3 reads TGCAGCGTTGACAATAGAGTTTACAATGAGCAGTTCTTC. It specifies CSVDNRVYNEQFF.

The chain links TRBV7-9 to TRBJ2-3; TRBD2 might be the D (5 bases). CDR3 length equals 16 residues. Germline assignment: CDR1 SEHNR and CDR2 FQNEAQ (reference sequence). Trimming left V 1 base short and J 0 bases short, with 11 bases between. CDR3 in DNA: TGTGCCAGCAGCTTAGTTCCGACGGGAAGCACAGATACGCAGTATTTT. Encoded protein: CASSLVPTGSTDTQYF.

V usage is TRBV9 and J usage is TRBJ2-7; D remains unclear. Trimming took 0 bases from V and 2 from J, leaving 12 bases between them. In germline, CDR1 is SGDLS, CDR2 YYNGEE. This CDR3 has 15 residues. The CDR3 loop is CASSVGVSQTYEQYF. CDR3 sequence (DNA): TGTGCCAGCAGCGTAGGGGTCAGCCAGACCTACGAGCAGTACTTC.

The DNA of the CDR3 is TGCAGTGCCGAGGGGGACACCACAGATACGCAGTATTTT. It specifies CSAEGDTTDTQYF. This chain links TRBV20-1 with TRBJ2-3; a weak D match, TRBD1 (6 bases). Germline-derived CDR1 and CDR2 are DFQATT and SNEGSKA (reference sequence). Trimming cost V 6 bases and J 2 bases, with 12 bases left between them. The CDR3 sequence is 13 residues long.

This clonotype showed up just a few times. V and J are TRBV7-2 and TRBJ1-1, with D possibly being TRBD1 (5 bases). This CDR3 contains 14 residues. The V gene's germline CDR1 is SGHTA and CDR2 FQGNSA. Trimming left V 4 bases short and J 1 base short, with 10 bases between. This CDR3 is CASSSRRENTEAFF. In DNA form, the CDR3 reads TGTGCCAGCAGCTCCCGCAGGGAGAACACTGAAGCTTTCTTT.

The chain joins TRBV7-2 to TRBJ2-1; 14 bases match TRBD2. V lost 2 bases and J lost 4; bases outside the gene matches: 4. Germline CDR1 is SGHTA and CDR2 is FQGNSA. There are 17 residues in the CDR3. Written as DNA, the CDR3 is TGTGCCAGCAGCTTATCCGGACTAGCGGGGGGTTACAATGAGCAGTTCTTC. Translation gives CASSLSGLAGGYNEQFF.

This clonotype was counted only a few times. V usage is TRBV12-3 or TRBV12-4 and J usage is TRBJ1-3, with D tentatively TRBD1 (5 bases). This CDR3 region has 13 residues. V was shortened by 3 bases and J by 6 bases, with 9 bases between the two germline ends. The CDR3 loop reads CASSLGPLNTIYF. The CDR3 DNA reads as TGTGCCAGCAGTTTGGGACCCTTAAACACCATATATTTT.

This clonotype has a handful of counts. The V call is TRBV2, the J call TRBJ1-2; D is undetermined. Between the trimmed V and J ends, which lost 7 bases and 8 bases, there was a span of 11 bases. Germline V lookup: CDR1 SNHLY, CDR2 FYNNEI. The CDR3 is made up of 11 amino acids. The CDR3 is CASTESGGYTF. CDR3 bases: TGTGCCAGCACCGAAAGTGGCGGCTACACCTTC.

Only a few counts were recorded for this clonotype. The chain is built from TRBV6-5 and TRBJ1-4, with a weak D call TRBD1 (5 bases). Trimming pared 0 bases from V and 3 bases from J, leaving 17 bases between. The germline V gene has CDR1 MNHEY and CDR2 SVGAGI. The CDR3 is 18 amino acids. The CDR3 spells CASSYSFQGVAANEKLFF. The DNA of the CDR3 is TGTGCCAGCAGTTACTCGTTCCAGGGAGTTGCAGCTAATGAAAAACTGTTTTTT.

This clonotype was detected a few times. The J gene is TRBJ2-1, the V gene TRBV3-1, with 10 nucleotides matching TRBD2. CDR1 and CDR2 from the germline V gene are LGHDT and YNNKEL (reference sequence). V trimming: 5 bases; J trimming: 7 bases; junction bases outside the gene matches: 11. This CDR3 comprises 16 residues. CDR3 coding DNA: TGTGCCAGCAGCTTACAGAGCGGGGGGGCCTCAAATGAGCAGTTCTTC. Protein: CASSLQSGGASNEQFF.

The chain is built from TRBV29-1 and TRBJ1-2; D is uncertain. The V and J ends lost 1 base and 8 bases respectively, with 11 bases between them. The length of the CDR3 is 12 residues. Germline V gives CDR1 SQVTM, CDR2 ANQGSEA. The CDR3: CSVEGAERGYTF. The CDR3 nucleotides are TGCAGCGTTGAAGGGGCAGAACGAGGCTACACCTTC.

This clonotype was detected a few times. The rearrangement links TRBV12-3 or TRBV12-4 to TRBJ2-1; 9 bases map to TRBD2. This CDR3 comprises 15 residues. Trimming at V came to 4 bases and at J to 0 bases, leaving 1 base not matched to a gene. For the CDR3, the DNA is TGTGCCAGCAGTTCTAGCGGGGCCTCCTACAATGAGCAGTTCTTC. It translates to CASSSSGASYNEQFF.

This clonotype has a handful of counts. The chain joins TRBV6-6 to TRBJ1-2, with TRBD1 matching over 7 bases. Germline values: CDR1 MNHNY, CDR2 SVGAGI (reference sequence). The CDR3 loop spans 16 amino acids. The trim removed 6 bases at V and 1 base at J, leaving 11 bases unmatched. The CDR3 coding sequence is TGTGCCAGCAGCCTTACAGGGGCCGCCCTTAACTATGGCTACACCTTC. Protein sequence: CASSLTGAALNYGYTF.

V and J are TRBV5-5 and TRBJ1-5; D remains ambiguous. The CDR3 covers 13 residues. V was cut by 0 bases and J by 7 bases, with 8 bases left in between. Per germline, CDR1 SGHKS and CDR2 YYEKEE (reference sequence). Written as DNA, the CDR3 is TGTGCCAGCAGCTTGGGAGGAGCCCAGCCCCAGCATTTT. It encodes CASSLGGAQPQHF.

This chain joins TRBV6-1 and TRBJ1-2, with D uncertain. Germline CDR1 MNHNS, CDR2 SASEGT. This CDR3 spans 8 amino acids. CDR3 DNA sequence: TGTGCGCTGCTTGGCTACACCTTC. The encoded protein is CALLGYTF.

This clonotype was counted many times. This chain links TRBV10-3 with TRBJ2-3; D unclear. V was cut by 6 bases and J by 1 base, with 8 bases left in between. This CDR3 has 13 amino acids. Germline lookup yields CDR1 ENHRY and CDR2 SYGVKD. The CDR3 loop reads CAIRPGGTDTQYF. CDR3 in DNA: TGTGCCATCAGGCCAGGAGGCACAGATACGCAGTATTTT.

This clonotype has a handful of counts. This rearrangement joins TRBV7-2 to TRBJ1-6, with D perhaps TRBD1 (5 bases). This CDR3 has 15 amino acids. The V end lost 3 bases, the J end lost 7 bases, and 13 bases lay between the germline ends. CDR1 SGHTA and CDR2 FQGNSA come from the germline V gene. CDR3 amino acids: CASSFGAYLNSPLHF. The CDR3 bases are TGTGCCAGCAGCTTCGGGGCATACCTCAATTCACCCCTCCACTTT.

This clonotype was seen more than once but under ten times. This chain connects TRBV20-1 to TRBJ1-2; TRBD1 matches 10 bases. V lost 4 bases to trimming and J lost 8 bases; unmatched junction nucleotides: 4. This CDR3 is built from 12 residues. In germline, CDR1 is DFQATT, CDR2 SNEGSKA (reference sequence). The CDR3 reads CSATDRGSGYTF. The CDR3 DNA sequence: TGCAGTGCTACGGACAGGGGGAGCGGCTACACCTTC.

The V and J genes are TRBV7-9 and TRBJ2-3; D may be TRBD1 or TRBD2 (5 bases each). CDR3 length equals 14 residues. Trimming removed 3 bases from V and 2 bases from J, with 9 bases in between. Germline CDR1 SEHNR, CDR2 FQNEAQ (reference sequence). The CDR3 sequence is CASSFPGPTDTQYF. CDR3 coding DNA: TGTGCCAGCAGCTTCCCGGGGCCCACAGATACGCAGTATTTT. Using reference TRBV7-9 and TRBJ2-3 for the parts outside the CDR3, the full variable domain is DTGVSQNPRHKITKRGQNVTFRCDPISEHNRLYWYRQTLGQGPEFLTYFQNEAQLEKSRLLSDRFSAERPKGSFSTLEIQRTEQGDSAMYLCASSFPGPTDTQYFGPGTRLTVL.